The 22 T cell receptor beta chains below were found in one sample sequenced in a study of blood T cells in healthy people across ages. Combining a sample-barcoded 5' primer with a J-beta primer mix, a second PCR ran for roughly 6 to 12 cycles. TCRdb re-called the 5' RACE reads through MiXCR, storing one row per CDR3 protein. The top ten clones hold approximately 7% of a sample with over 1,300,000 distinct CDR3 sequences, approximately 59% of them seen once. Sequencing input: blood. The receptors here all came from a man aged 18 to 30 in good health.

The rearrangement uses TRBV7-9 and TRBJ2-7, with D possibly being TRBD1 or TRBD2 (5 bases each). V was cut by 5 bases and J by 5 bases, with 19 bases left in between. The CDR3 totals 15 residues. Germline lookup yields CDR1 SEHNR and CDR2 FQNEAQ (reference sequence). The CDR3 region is CASSVNRPGTHEQYF. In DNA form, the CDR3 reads TGTGCCAGCAGCGTGAACAGGCCGGGGACCCACGAGCAGTACTTC.

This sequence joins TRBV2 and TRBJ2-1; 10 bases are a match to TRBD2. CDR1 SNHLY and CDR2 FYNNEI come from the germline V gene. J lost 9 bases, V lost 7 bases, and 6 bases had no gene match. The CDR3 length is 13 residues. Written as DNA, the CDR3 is TGTGCCAGCAAAAGCGGGAGGGCCGGTGAGCAGTTCTTC. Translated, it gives CASKSGRAGEQFF.

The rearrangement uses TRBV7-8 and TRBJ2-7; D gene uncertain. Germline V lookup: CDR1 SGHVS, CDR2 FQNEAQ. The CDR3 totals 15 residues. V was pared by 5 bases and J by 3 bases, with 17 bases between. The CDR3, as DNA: TGTGCCAGCAGCCCCATCCCTTCGGGCCGCTACGAGCAGTACTTC. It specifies CASSPIPSGRYEQYF.

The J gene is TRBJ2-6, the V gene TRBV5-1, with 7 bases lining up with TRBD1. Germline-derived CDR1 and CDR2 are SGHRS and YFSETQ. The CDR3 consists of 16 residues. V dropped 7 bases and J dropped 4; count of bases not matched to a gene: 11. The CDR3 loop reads CASSPGGITGANVLTF. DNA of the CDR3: TGCGCCAGCTCCCCAGGGGGAATAACAGGGGCCAACGTCCTGACTTTC. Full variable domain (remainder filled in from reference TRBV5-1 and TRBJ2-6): KAGVTQTPRYLIKTRGQQVTLSCSPISGHRSVSWYQQTPGQGLQFLFEYFSETQRNKGNFPGRFSGRQFSNSRSEMNVSTLELGDSALYLCASSPGGITGANVLTFGAGSRLTVL.

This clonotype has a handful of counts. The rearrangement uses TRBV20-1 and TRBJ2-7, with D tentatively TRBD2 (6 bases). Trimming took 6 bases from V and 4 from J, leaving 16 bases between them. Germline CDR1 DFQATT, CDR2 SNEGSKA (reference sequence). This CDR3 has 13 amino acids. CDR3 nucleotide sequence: TGCAGTGCCCTCCATAGCGGAGGATACGAGCAGTACTTC. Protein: CSALHSGGYEQYF.

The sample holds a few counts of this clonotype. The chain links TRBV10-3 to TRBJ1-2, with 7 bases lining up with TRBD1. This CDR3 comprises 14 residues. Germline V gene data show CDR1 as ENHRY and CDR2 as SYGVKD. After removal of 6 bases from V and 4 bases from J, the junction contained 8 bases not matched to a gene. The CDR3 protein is CAIRGTGAVYGYTF. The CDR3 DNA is TGTGCCATCAGGGGCACAGGGGCAGTCTATGGCTACACCTTC.

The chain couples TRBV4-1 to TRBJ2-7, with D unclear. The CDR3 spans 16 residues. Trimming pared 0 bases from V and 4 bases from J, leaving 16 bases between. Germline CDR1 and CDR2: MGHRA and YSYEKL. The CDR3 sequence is CASSQDYGRNRYEQYF. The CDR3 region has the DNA TGCGCCAGCAGCCAAGATTACGGACGTAACCGGTACGAGCAGTACTTC.

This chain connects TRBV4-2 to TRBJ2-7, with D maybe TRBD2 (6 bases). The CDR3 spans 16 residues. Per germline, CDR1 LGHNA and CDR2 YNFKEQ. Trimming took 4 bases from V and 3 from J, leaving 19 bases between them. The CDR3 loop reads CASSRPPGGSHYEQYF. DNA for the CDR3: TGTGCCAGCAGCCGCCCACCCGGGGGATCCCACTACGAGCAGTACTTC.

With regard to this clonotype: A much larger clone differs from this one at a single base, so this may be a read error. The CDR3 reads CASSGRANPSQPQHF. The CDR3 region has the DNA TGTGCCAGCAGCGGAAGGGCGAATCCCTCTCAGCCCCAGCATTTT. This chain connects TRBV5-6 to TRBJ1-5; no clear D gene. V was trimmed by 4 bases and J by 6 bases, leaving 17 bases between them. The germline V gene encodes CDR1 SGHDT and CDR2 YYEEEE. This CDR3 comprises 15 residues.

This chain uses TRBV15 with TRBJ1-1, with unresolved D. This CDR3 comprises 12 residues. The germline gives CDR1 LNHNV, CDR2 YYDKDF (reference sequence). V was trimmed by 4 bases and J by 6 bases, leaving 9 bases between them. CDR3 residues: CATSTGLPEAFF. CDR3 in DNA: TGTGCCACCAGCACGGGGTTGCCTGAAGCTTTCTTT.

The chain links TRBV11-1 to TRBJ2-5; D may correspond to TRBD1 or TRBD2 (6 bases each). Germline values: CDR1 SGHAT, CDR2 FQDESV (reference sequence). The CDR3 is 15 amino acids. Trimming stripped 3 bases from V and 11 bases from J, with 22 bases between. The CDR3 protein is CASSFGGYTINEQYF. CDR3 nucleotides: TGTGCCAGCAGCTTCGGGGGCTACACCATCAATGAGCAGTACTTC.

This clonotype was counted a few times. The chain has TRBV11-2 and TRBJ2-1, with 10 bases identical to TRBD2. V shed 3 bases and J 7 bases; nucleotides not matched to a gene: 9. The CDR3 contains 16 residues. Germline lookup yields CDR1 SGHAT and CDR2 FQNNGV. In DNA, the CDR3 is TGTGCCAGCAGCTTCGGCCTAGCGGGAGTTTTGAATGAGCAGTTCTTC. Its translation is CASSFGLAGVLNEQFF.

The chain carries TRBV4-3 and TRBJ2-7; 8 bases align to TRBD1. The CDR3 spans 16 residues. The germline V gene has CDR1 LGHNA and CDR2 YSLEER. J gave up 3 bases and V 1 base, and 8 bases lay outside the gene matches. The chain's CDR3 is CASSQGVRTGSYEQYF. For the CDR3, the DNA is TGCGCCAGCAGCCAAGGAGTGAGGACAGGGAGCTACGAGCAGTACTTC.

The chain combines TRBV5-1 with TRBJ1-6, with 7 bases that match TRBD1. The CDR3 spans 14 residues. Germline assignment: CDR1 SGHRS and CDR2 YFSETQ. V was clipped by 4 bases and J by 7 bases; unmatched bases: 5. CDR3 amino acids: CASSHGTANSPLHF. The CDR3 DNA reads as TGCGCCAGCAGCCACGGGACAGCCAATTCACCCCTCCACTTT.

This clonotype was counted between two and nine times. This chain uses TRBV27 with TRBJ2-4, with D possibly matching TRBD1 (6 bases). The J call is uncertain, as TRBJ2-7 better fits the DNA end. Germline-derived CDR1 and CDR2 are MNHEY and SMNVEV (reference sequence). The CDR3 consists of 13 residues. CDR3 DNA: TGTGCCAGCAGTTTATCCCGGACAGTCGAGCAGTACTTC. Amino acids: CASSLSRTVEQYF.

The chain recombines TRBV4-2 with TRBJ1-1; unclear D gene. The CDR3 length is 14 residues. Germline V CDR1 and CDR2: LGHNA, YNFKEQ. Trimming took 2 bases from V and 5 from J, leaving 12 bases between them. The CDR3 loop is CASSQNTVSTEAFF. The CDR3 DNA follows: TGTGCCAGCAGCCAAAATACGGTCTCTACTGAAGCTTTCTTT.

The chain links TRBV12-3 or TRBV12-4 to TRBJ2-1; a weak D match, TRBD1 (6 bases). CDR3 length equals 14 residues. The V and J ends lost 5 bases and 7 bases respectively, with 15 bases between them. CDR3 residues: CASSLTGSGNEQFF. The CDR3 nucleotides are TGTGCCAGCAGTCTTACAGGGTCAGGGAATGAGCAGTTCTTC.

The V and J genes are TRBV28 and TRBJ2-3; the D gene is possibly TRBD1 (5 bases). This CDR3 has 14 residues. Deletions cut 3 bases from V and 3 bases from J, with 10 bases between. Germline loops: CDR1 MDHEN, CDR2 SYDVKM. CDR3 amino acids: CASSFQQGTDTQYF. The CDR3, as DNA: TGTGCCAGCAGTTTTCAGCAGGGAACAGATACGCAGTATTTT.

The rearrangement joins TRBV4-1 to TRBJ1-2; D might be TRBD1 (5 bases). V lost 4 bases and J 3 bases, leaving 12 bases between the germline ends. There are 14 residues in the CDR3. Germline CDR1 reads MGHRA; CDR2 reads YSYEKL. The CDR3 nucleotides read TGCGCCAGCAGCCGTCCGGGGACGGACTATGGCTACACCTTC. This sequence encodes CASSRPGTDYGYTF.

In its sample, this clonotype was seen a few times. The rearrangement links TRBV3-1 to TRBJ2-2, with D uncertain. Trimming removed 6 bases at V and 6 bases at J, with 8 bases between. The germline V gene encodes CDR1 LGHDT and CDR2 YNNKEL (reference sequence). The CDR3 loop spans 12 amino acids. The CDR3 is CASRVFSGELFF. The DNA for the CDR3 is TGTGCCAGCAGGGTCTTCTCCGGGGAGCTGTTTTTT.

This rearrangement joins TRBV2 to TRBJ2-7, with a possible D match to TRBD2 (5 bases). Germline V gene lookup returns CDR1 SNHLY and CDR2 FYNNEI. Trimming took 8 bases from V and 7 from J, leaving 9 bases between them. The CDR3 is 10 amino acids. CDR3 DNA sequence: TGTGCCAGCGGTGCGGGTGAGCAGTACTTC. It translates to CASGAGEQYF.

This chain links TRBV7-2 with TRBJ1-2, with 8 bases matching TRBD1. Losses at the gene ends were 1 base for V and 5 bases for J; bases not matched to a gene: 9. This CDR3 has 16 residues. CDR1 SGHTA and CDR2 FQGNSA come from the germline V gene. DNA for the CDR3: TGTGCCAGCAGCTTAGACCCGACAGGGGCCATGTATGGCTACACCTTC. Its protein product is CASSLDPTGAMYGYTF.